This T cell receptor beta chain stems from a study of Ad26.COV2.S vaccination and SARS-CoV-2 variants. On the study more broadly: The Ad26.COV2.S arm of the COV1001 trial was where the donor was placed.

This clone was observed a single time. V was pared by 6 bases and J by 6 bases, with 11 bases between. The CDR3 is 12 residues long. Germline assignment: CDR1 SGHDT and CDR2 YYEEEE. TCRdb keeps only in-frame clones here, not all; method: immunoSEQ multiplex PCR. The table lists about 680,000 clones, approximately 88% of them singletons. Treatment: roughly 19 received Ad26.COV2.S at low or high dose, single or two shots; 5 received placebo; per-sample allocation not given. The investigators took samples on day 63 after the first vaccine or placebo injection. The donor's status was that of an adult aged 18-55 years in Boston.

This sequence originates from a person aged 18-60 years who received the Ad26.COV2.S COVID-19 vaccine or a placebo. The sequenced sample was peripheral blood, obtained in a trial of Ad26.COV2.S vaccine versus placebo. J is TRBJ2-3 and V is TRBV5-6; D is ambiguous. The CDR3 DNA is TGTGCCAGCAAACTTCAGGCGGATACGCAGTATTTT. Protein: CASKLQADTQYF.